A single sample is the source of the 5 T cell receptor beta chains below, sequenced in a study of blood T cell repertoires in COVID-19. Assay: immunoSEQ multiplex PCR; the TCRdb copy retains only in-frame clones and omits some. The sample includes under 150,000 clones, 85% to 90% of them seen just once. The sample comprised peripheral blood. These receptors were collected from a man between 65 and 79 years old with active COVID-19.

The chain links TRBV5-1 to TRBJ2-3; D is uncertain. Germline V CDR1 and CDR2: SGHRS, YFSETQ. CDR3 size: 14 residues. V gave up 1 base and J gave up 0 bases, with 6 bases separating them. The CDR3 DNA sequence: TGCGCCAGCAGCTTGCCCTCTAGCACAGATACGCAGTATTTT. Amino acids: CASSLPSSTDTQYF.

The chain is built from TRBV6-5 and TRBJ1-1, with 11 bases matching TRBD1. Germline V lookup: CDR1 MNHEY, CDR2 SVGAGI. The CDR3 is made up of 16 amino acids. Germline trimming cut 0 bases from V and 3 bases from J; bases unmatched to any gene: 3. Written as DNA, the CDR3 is TGTGCCAGCAGTTACTCGGGGACAGGGGGGCACACTGAAGCTTTCTTT. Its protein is CASSYSGTGGHTEAFF.

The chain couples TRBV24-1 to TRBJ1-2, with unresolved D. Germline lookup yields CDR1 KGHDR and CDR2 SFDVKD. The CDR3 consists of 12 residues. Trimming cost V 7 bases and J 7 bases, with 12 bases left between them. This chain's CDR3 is CATSQAGSGYTF. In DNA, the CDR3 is TGTGCCACCAGCCAAGCGGGCAGTGGCTACACCTTC.

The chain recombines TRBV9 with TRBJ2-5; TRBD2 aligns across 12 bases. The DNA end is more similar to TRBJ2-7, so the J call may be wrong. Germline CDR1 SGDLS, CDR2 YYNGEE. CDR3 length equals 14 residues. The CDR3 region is CASSGTSGPYEQYF. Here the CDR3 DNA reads TGTGCCAGCAGTGGGACTAGCGGGCCGTACGAGCAGTACTTC.

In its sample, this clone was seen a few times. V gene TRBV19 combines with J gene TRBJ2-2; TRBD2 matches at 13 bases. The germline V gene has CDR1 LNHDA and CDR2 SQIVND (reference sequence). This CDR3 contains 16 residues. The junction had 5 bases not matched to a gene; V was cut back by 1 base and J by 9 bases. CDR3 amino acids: CASSIGLAGGFRELFF. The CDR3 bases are TGTGCCAGTAGTATAGGACTAGCGGGAGGTTTCAGGGAGCTGTTTTTT.